These 17 T cell receptor beta chains came from one sample sequenced in a study of sequential checkpoint blockade in melanoma. TCRdb's copy holds only in-frame clones and misses some; the assay was immunoSEQ multiplex PCR. The sample consists of roughly 17,000 clones, roughly 71% of them appearing once. Treatment of the sample: randomized to nivolumab then ipilimumab (arm A) or the reverse (arm B). The sample was CD8+ T cells sorted from blood (inferred from file names), taken from a patient given nivolumab and ipilimumab in sequence. These TCRs come from a human donor with melanoma.

This sequence joins TRBV5-6 and TRBJ2-4, with a weak D call TRBD2 (6 bases). Trimming removed 0 bases at V and 9 bases at J, with 10 bases between. Germline V gene data show CDR1 as SGHDT and CDR2 as YYEEEE. The CDR3 runs 13 residues. The CDR3, as DNA: TGTGCCAGCAGCTTGGCCGTGGAGGGCATTCAGTACTTC. Protein product: CASSLAVEGIQYF.

The rearrangement uses TRBV27 and TRBJ2-7, with D possibly being TRBD2 (5 bases). In germline, CDR1 is MNHEY, CDR2 SMNVEV (reference sequence). The CDR3 extends over 14 amino acids. The germline V and J ends were trimmed by 1 base and 4 bases, with 11 bases remaining between them. The CDR3 spells CASSLWEEGYEQYF. CDR3 bases: TGTGCCAGCAGTTTATGGGAAGAGGGTTACGAGCAGTACTTC.

The rearrangement uses TRBV19 and TRBJ2-3; TRBD1 matches 8 bases. The CDR3 loop spans 15 amino acids. Germline CDR1 reads LNHDA; CDR2 reads SQIVND (reference sequence). V shed 3 bases, J shed 0 bases, and the junction held 2 bases outside the gene matches. The CDR3: CASSMDRASTDTQYF. The DNA for the CDR3 is TGTGCCAGTAGTATGGACAGGGCCAGCACAGATACGCAGTATTTT.

The chain couples TRBV29-1 to TRBJ1-2; 8 bases align to TRBD1. Trimming cost V 5 bases and J 4 bases; bases outside gene matches: 6. The CDR3 runs 13 residues. The germline V gene encodes CDR1 SQVTM and CDR2 ANQGSEA. CDR3 sequence: CSVSTGESYGYTF. The CDR3 DNA follows: TGCAGCGTTTCGACAGGGGAAAGCTATGGCTACACCTTC.

This chain connects TRBV28 to TRBJ2-7, with D possibly matching TRBD1 (5 bases). This CDR3 is built from 12 residues. Germline V gene sequence: CDR1 MDHEN, CDR2 SYDVKM. V was shortened by 6 bases and J by 3 bases, with 9 bases between the two germline ends. The CDR3 region is CASSPTVYEQYF. As DNA, the CDR3 is TGTGCCAGCAGCCCGACAGTCTACGAGCAGTACTTC.

V and J are TRBV20-1 and TRBJ1-2; D is unresolved. Germline V gives CDR1 DFQATT, CDR2 SNEGSKA (reference sequence). The CDR3 is made up of 11 amino acids. Trimming removed 3 bases at V and 4 bases at J, with 6 bases between. The CDR3 spells CSARRSYGYTF. Here the CDR3 DNA reads TGCAGTGCTAGGAGGAGCTATGGCTACACCTTC.

This clone was seen only once. This chain links TRBV29-1 with TRBJ2-7, with D unclear. Germline values: CDR1 SQVTM, CDR2 ANQGSEA. CDR3 length equals 15 residues. Trimming left V 1 base short and J 4 bases short, with 17 bases between. The CDR3 here is CSVEGPDSIPYEQYF. Written as DNA, the CDR3 is TGCAGCGTTGAAGGCCCGGATAGCATTCCTTACGAGCAGTACTTC.

This rearrangement joins TRBV19 to TRBJ1-5; TRBD1 agrees at 10 bases. CDR1 LNHDA and CDR2 SQIVND come from the germline V gene (reference sequence). This CDR3 comprises 19 residues. After removal of 3 bases from V and 3 bases from J, the junction contained 14 bases not matched to a gene. CDR3 nucleotides: TGTGCCAGTAGTATGGGTGGGGACAGGGGATCGGTATACAATCAGCCCCAGCATTTT. This codes for CASSMGGDRGSVYNQPQHF. The full variable domain, rest sourced from reference TRBV19 and TRBJ1-5, is DGGITQSPKYLFRKEGQNVTLSCEQNLNHDAMYWYRQDPGQGLRLIYYSQIVNDFQKGDIAEGYSVSREKKESFPLTVTSAQKNPTAFYLCASSMGGDRGSVYNQPQHFGDGTRLSIL.

The chain carries TRBV15 and TRBJ2-5; 15 bases align to TRBD2. V lost 6 bases and J lost 3; bases outside the gene matches: 20. Germline lookup yields CDR1 LNHNV and CDR2 YYDKDF (reference sequence). This CDR3 is 21 amino acids long. CDR3 DNA: TGTGCCACCAGGGGGGGGACTAGCGGGAGGAGTTGGGGGGCTTTCGAAGAGACCCAGTACTTC. It encodes CATRGGTSGRSWGAFEETQYF.

The chain is built from TRBV5-4 and TRBJ2-5, with 7 bases lining up with TRBD2. The CDR3 is 17 amino acids. Germline CDR1 and CDR2: SGHNT and YYREEE (reference sequence). The J segment lost 3 bases and the V segment lost 1 base, leaving 12 bases of the junction unmatched. The CDR3 sequence is CASSLYAGGGSKETQYF. DNA of the CDR3: TGTGCCAGCAGCTTGTATGCGGGTGGCGGGAGTAAAGAGACCCAGTACTTC.

J is TRBJ2-7 and V is TRBV6-5, with 8 nucleotides matching TRBD1. The ends lost 0 bases at V and 3 bases at J; junction bases unmatched: 7. The germline V gene encodes CDR1 MNHEY and CDR2 SVGAGI. This CDR3 contains 16 residues. Here the CDR3 DNA reads TGTGCCAGCAGTTACTCGACGACAGGGGATAGCTACGAGCAGTACTTC. It translates to CASSYSTTGDSYEQYF.

The J gene is TRBJ1-1, the V gene TRBV6-6; the match to TRBD1 covers 8 bases. The length of the CDR3 is 14 residues. Germline V lookup: CDR1 MNHNY, CDR2 SVGAGI (reference sequence). V was pared by 7 bases and J by 4 bases, with 8 bases of the junction left unmatched. The CDR3 spells CASTTTGGSTEAFF. The CDR3 DNA reads TGTGCCAGCACTACAACAGGGGGGAGCACTGAAGCTTTCTTT.

J is TRBJ2-6 and V is TRBV7-9; possible D gene TRBD2, 6 bases. The CDR3 length is 19 residues. V lost 6 bases and J lost 0, with 21 bases in between. CDR1 and CDR2 from the germline V gene are SEHNR and FQNEAQ (reference sequence). The CDR3 sequence: CASRLGTGTFRSGANVLTF. The CDR3 DNA reads as TGTGCCAGCAGGCTCGGGACCGGGACTTTCCGCTCTGGGGCCAACGTCCTGACTTTC.

This clone was picked up one time. At the DNA level, this CDR3 is encoded by other sequences in the same sample as well. V gene TRBV5-1 combines with J gene TRBJ1-1; D perhaps matches TRBD1 (6 bases). The CDR3 has 14 amino acids. The germline V gene has CDR1 SGHRS and CDR2 YFSETQ. Trimming took off 2 bases at V and 4 bases at J, with 12 bases between the two ends. The CDR3 protein is CASSFRGEGTEAFF. As DNA, the CDR3 is TGCGCCAGCAGCTTCAGGGGTGAAGGCACTGAAGCTTTCTTT.

V gene TRBV6-1 combines with J gene TRBJ1-1, with D possibly matching TRBD1 (5 bases). With 4 bases removed from V and 0 bases from J, the gap between germline ends came to 12 bases. Germline V gene lookup returns CDR1 MNHNS and CDR2 SASEGT. This CDR3 region has 15 residues. The CDR3 reads CASSGQTEMNTEAFF. For the CDR3, the DNA is TGTGCCAGCAGTGGTCAGACAGAGATGAACACTGAAGCTTTCTTT.

This clone has more than one count but fewer than ten. The chain recombines TRBV10-3 with TRBJ2-1; 11 bases agree with TRBD2. The CDR3 covers 17 residues. J was trimmed by 5 bases and V by 6 bases; bases with no gene match: 12. Germline CDR1 and CDR2: ENHRY and SYGVKD. The CDR3 is CAIRDSLSGRANNEQFF. Written as DNA, the CDR3 is TGTGCCATCAGGGATTCCCTTAGCGGGAGGGCCAACAATGAGCAGTTCTTC.

In this sample, this clone turned up once. A read error may produce the germline difference seen at one junction end. The J gene is TRBJ2-6, the V gene TRBV4-3; 8 positions match TRBD1. The CDR3 has 17 amino acids. The germline gives CDR1 LGHNA, CDR2 YSLEER. The chain's CDR3 is CASTQDRGSSGANVLTF. In DNA, the CDR3 is TGCGCCAGCACCCAAGACAGGGGAAGCTCTGGGGCCAACGTCCTGACTTTC.